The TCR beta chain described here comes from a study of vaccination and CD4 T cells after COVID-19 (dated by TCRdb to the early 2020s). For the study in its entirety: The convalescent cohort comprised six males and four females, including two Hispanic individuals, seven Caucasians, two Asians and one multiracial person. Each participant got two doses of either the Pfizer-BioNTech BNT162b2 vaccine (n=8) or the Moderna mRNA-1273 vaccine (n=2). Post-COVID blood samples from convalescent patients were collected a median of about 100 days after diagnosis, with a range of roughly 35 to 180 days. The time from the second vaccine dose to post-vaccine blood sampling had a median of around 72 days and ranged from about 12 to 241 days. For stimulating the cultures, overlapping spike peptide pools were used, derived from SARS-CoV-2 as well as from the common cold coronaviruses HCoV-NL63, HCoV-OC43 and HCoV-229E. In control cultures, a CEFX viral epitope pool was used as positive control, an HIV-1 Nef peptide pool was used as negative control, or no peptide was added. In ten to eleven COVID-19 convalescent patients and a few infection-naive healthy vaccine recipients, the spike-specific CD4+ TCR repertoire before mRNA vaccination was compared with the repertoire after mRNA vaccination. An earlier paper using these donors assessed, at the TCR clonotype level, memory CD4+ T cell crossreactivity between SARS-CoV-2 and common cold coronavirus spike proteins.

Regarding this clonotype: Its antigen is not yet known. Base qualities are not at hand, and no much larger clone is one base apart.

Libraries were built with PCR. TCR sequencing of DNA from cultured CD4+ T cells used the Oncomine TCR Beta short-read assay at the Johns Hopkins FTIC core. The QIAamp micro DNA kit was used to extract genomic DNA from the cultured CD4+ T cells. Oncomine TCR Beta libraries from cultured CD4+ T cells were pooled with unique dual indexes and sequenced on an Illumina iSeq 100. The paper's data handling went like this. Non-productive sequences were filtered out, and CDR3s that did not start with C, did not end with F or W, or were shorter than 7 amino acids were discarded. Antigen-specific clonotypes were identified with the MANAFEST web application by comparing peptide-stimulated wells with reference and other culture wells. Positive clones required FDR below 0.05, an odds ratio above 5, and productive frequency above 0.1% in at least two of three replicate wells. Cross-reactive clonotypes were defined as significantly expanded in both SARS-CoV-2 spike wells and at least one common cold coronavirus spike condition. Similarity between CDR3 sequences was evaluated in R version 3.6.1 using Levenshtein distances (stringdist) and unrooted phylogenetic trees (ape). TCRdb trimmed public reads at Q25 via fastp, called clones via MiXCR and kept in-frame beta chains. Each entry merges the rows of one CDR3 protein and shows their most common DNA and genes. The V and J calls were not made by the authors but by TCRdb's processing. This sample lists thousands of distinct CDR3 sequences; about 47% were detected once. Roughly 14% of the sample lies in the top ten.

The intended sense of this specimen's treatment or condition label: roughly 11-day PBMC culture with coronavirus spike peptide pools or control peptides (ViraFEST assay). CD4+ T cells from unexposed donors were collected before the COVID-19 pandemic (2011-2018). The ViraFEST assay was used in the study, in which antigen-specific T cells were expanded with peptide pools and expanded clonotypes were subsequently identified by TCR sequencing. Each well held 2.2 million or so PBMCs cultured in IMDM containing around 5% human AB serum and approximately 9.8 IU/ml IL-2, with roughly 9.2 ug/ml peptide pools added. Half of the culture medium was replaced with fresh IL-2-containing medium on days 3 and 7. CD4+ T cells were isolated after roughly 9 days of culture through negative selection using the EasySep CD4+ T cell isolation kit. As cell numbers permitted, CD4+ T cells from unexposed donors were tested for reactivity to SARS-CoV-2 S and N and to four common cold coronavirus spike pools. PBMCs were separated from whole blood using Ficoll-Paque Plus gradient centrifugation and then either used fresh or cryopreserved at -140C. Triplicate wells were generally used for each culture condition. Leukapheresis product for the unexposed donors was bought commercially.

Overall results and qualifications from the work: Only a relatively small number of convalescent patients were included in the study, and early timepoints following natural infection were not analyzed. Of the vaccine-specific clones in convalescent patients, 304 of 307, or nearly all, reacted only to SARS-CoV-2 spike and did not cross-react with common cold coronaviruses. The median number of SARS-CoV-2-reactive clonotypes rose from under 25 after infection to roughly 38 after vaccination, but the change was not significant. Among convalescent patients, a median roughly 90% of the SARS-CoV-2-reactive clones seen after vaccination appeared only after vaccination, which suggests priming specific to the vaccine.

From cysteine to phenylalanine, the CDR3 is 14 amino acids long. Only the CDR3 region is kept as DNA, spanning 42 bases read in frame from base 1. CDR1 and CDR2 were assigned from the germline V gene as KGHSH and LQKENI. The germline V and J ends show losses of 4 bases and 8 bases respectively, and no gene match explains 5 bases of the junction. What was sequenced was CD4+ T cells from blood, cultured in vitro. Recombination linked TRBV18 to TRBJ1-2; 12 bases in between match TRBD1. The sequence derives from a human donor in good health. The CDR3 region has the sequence CASSQGQGAVGYTF. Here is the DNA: TGTGCCAGCTCACAGGGACAGGGGGCGGTCGGCTACACCTTC.